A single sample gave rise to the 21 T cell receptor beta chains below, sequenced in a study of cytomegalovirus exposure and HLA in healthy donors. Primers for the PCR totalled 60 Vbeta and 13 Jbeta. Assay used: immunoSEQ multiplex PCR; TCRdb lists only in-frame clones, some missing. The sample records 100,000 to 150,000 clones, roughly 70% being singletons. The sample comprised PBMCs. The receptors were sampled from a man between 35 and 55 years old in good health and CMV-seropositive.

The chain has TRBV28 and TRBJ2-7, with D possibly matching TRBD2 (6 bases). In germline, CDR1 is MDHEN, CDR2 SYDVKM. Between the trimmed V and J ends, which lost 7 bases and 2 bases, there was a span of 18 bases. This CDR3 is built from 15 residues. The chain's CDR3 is CASIPARDAPYEQYF. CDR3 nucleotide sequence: TGTGCCAGCATCCCGGCGCGGGACGCGCCCTACGAGCAGTACTTC.

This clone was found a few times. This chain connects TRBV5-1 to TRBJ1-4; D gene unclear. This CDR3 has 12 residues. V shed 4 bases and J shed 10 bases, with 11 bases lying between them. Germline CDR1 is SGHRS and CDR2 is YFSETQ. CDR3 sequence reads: CASSVDRAKLFF. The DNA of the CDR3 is TGCGCCAGCAGCGTGGATCGAGCAAAACTGTTTTTT.

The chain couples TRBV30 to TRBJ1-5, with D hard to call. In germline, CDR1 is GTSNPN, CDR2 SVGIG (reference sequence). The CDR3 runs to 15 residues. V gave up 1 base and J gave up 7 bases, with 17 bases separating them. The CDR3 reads CAWSAMAGSDQPQHF. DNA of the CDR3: TGTGCCTGGAGTGCAATGGCGGGGAGTGACCAGCCCCAGCATTTT.

In nucleotides, the CDR3 is TGCGCCAGCAGCGCTCGGGACTCGAGTGAGACCCAGTACTTC. Translation gives CASSARDSSETQYF. The rearrangement uses TRBV5-1 and TRBJ2-5; maybe TRBD2 (6 bases). Germline V gene lookup returns CDR1 SGHRS and CDR2 YFSETQ. Trimming pared 4 bases from V and 5 bases from J, leaving 15 bases between. The CDR3 has 14 amino acids. The whole variable domain, filled in from reference TRBV5-1 and TRBJ2-5, reads KAGVTQTPRYLIKTRGQQVTLSCSPISGHRSVSWYQQTPGQGLQFLFEYFSETQRNKGNFPGRFSGRQFSNSRSEMNVSTLELGDSALYLCASSARDSSETQYFGPGTRLLVL.

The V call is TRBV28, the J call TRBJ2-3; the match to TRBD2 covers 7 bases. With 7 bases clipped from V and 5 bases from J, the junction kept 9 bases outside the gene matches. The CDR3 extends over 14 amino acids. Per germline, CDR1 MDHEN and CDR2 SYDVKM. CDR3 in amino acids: CASTKTSRGDTQYF. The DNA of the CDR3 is TGTGCCAGCACCAAGACTAGCCGGGGAGATACGCAGTATTTT.

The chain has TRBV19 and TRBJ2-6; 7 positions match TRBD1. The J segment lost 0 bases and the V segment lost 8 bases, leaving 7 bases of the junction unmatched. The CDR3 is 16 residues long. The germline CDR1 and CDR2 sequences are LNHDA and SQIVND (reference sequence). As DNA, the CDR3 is TGTGCCAGTGGGGACAGAGTAAACTCTGGGGCCAACGTCCTGACTTTC. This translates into CASGDRVNSGANVLTF.

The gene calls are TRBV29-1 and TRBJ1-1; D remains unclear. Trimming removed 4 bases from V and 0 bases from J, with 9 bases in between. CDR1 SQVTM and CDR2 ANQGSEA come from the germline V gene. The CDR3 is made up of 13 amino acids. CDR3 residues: CSVGLGLNTEAFF. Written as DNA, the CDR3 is TGCAGCGTTGGATTGGGCCTGAACACTGAAGCTTTCTTT.

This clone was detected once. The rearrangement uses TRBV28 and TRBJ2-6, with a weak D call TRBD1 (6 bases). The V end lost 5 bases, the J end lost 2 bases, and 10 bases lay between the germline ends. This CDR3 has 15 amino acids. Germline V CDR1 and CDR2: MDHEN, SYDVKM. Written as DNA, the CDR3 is TGTGCCAGCAGTCGTACAGGGACTGGGGCCAACGTCCTGACTTTC. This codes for CASSRTGTGANVLTF. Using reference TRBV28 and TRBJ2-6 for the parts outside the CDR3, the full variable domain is DVKVTQSSRYLVKRTGEKVFLECVQDMDHENMFWYRQDPGLGLRLIYFSYDVKMKEKGDIPEGYSVSREKKERFSLILESASTNQTSMYLCASSRTGTGANVLTFGAGSRLTVL.

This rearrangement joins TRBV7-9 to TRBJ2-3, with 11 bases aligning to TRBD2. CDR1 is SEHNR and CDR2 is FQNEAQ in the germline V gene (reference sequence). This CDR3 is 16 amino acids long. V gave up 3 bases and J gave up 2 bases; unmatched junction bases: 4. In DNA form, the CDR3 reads TGTGCCAGCAGCTTCGGACTAGCGGGTGCCACAGATACGCAGTATTTT. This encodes CASSFGLAGATDTQYF.

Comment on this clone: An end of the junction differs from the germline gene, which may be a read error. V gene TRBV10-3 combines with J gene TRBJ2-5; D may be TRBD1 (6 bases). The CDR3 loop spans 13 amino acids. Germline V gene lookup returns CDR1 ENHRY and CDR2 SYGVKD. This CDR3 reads CAISAGAQETQYF. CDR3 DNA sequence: TGTGCCATTAGTGCAGGGGCCCAAGAGACCCAGTACTTC.

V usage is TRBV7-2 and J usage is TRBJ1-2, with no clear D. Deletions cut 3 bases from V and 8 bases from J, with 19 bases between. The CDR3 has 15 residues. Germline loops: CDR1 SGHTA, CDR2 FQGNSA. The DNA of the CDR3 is TGTGCCAGCAGCTTTTTGAGCTTCCTAACGCACGGCTACACCTTC. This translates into CASSFLSFLTHGYTF.

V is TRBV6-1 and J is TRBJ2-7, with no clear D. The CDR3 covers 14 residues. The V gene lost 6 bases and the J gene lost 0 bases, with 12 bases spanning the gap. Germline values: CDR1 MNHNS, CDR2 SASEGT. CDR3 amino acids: CASSPRLSSYEQYF. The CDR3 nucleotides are TGTGCCAGCAGCCCAAGACTTTCCTCCTACGAGCAGTACTTC.

CDR3 loop: CASSSYRVNTEAFF. As DNA, the CDR3 is TGTGCCAGTAGTTCATACAGGGTGAACACTGAAGCTTTCTTT. The chain is built from TRBV19 and TRBJ1-1; D possibly corresponds to TRBD1 (6 bases). CDR3 size: 14 residues. V shed 5 bases and J shed 0 bases, with 10 bases lying between them. From germline, CDR1 is LNHDA and CDR2 SQIVND (reference sequence).

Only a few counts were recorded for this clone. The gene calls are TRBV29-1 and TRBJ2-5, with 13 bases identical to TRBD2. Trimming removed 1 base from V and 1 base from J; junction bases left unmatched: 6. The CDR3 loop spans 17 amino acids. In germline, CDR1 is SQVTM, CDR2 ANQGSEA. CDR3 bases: TGCAGCGTTGAAGGGACTAGCGGGGGCTTTTTCCAAGAGACCCAGTACTTC. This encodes CSVEGTSGGFFQETQYF.

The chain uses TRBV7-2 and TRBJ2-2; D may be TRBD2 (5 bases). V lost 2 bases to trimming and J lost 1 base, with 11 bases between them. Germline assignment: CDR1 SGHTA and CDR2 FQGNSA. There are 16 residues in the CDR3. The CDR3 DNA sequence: TGTGCCAGCAGCTTATTTGGTGGGAGGAACACCGGGGAGCTGTTTTTT. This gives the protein CASSLFGGRNTGELFF.

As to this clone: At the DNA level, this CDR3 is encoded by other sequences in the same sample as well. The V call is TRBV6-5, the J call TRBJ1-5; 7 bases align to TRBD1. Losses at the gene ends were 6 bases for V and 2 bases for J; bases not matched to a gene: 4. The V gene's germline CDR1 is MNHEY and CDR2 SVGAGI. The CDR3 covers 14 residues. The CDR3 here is CASSPGQGNQPQHF. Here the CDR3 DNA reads TGTGCCAGCAGCCCCGGACAGGGCAATCAGCCCCAGCATTTT.

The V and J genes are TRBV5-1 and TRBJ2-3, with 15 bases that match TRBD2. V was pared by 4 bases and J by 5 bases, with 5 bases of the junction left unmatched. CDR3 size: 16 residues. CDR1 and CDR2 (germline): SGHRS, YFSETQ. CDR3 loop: CASSPRTSGGGDTQYF. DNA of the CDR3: TGCGCCAGCAGCCCGCGGACTAGCGGGGGGGGAGATACGCAGTATTTT.

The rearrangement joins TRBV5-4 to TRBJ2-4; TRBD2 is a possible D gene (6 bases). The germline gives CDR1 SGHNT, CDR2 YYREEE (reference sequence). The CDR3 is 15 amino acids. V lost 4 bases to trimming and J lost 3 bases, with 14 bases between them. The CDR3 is CASSPGVTVKNIQYF. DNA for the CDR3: TGTGCCAGCAGCCCGGGAGTGACGGTCAAAAACATTCAGTACTTC.

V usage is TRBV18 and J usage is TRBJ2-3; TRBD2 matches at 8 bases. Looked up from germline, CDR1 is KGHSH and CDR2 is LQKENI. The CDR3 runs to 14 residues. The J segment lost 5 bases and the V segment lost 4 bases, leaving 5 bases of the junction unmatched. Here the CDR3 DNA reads TGTGCCAGCTCACTAGGAGCGGGAGTAGATACGCAGTATTTT. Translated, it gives CASSLGAGVDTQYF.

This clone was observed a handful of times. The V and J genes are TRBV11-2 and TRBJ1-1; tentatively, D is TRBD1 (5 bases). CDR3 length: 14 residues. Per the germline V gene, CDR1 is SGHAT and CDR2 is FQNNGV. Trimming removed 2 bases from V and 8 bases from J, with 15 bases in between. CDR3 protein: CASSLRDAGVEAFF. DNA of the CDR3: TGTGCCAGCAGCTTACGCGACGCGGGGGTCGAAGCTTTCTTT.

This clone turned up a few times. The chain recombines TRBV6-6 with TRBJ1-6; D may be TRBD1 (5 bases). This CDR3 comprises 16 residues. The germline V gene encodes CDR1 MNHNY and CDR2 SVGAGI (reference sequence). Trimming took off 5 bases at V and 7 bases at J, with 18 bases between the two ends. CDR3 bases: TGTGCCAGCAGTCCAGCTTGGGGCAGGGAAAATTCACCCCTCCACTTT. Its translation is CASSPAWGRENSPLHF.